These 29 T cell receptor beta chains share one sample of origin, sequenced in a study of neurological immune-mediated disorders. TCRdb redid the calling of the 5' RACE reads with MiXCR, one entry per CDR3 protein. Of approximately 90,000 distinct CDR3 sequences listed, 3% to 4.5% are singletons. Source material: PBMCs. The receptors derive from a woman aged 18-30 years with multiple sclerosis.

Many counts were recorded for this clonotype. The chain has TRBV11-2 and TRBJ2-1; D is tentatively TRBD1 or TRBD2 (5 bases each). The CDR3 has 15 residues. Trimming shortened V by 5 bases and J by 6 bases, and 17 bases separated the two germline ends. Germline-derived CDR1 and CDR2 are SGHAT and FQNNGV. CDR3 amino acids: CASSPQGLRGNEQFF. The CDR3 DNA reads TGTGCCAGCAGCCCTCAGGGTTTGAGGGGCAATGAGCAGTTCTTC.

This clonotype occurred many times. The chain recombines TRBV12-3 or TRBV12-4 with TRBJ2-5, with 8 nucleotides matching TRBD1. The CDR3 spans 15 residues. With V trimmed by 1 base and J by 1 base, 2 bases remained unmatched. The CDR3 bases are TGTGCCAGCAGTTTAGGGACAGGGCTCCAAGAGACCCAGTACTTC. Translation: CASSLGTGLQETQYF.

This clonotype was detected many times. V and J are TRBV5-1 and TRBJ2-7; D remains ambiguous. Deletions cut 0 bases from V and 2 bases from J, with 9 bases between. The V gene's germline CDR1 is SGHRS and CDR2 YFSETQ. This CDR3 has 14 amino acids. CDR3 sequence (DNA): TGCGCCAGCAGCTTGGAAGGGATCGCCTACGAGCAGTACTTC. It yields the protein CASSLEGIAYEQYF.

Ten or more counts support this clonotype. The CDR3: CSARVGRGYNEQFF. In DNA form, the CDR3 reads TGCAGTGCTAGAGTGGGACGTGGGTACAATGAGCAGTTCTTC. This chain joins TRBV20-1 and TRBJ2-1; either TRBD1 or TRBD2 may supply D (5 bases each). Germline V gene data show CDR1 as DFQATT and CDR2 as SNEGSKA (reference sequence). The V and J ends lost 1 base and 4 bases respectively, with 11 bases between them. The CDR3 consists of 14 residues.

This clonotype was seen ten or more times. The chain employs TRBV3-1 and TRBJ2-2; 7 nucleotides align to TRBD1. The germline V gene encodes CDR1 LGHDT and CDR2 YNNKEL (reference sequence). The junction had 6 bases not matched to a gene; V was cut back by 4 bases and J by 1 base. There are 16 residues in the CDR3. CDR3 residues: CASSLTGPLNTGELFF. CDR3 bases: TGTGCCAGCAGCCTGACAGGGCCTCTGAACACCGGGGAGCTGTTTTTT.

This clonotype was picked up many times. This rearrangement joins TRBV20-1 to TRBJ1-5; a possible D gene is TRBD1 (6 bases). Germline CDR1 and CDR2: DFQATT and SNEGSKA (reference sequence). The V end was cut by 1 base, the J end by 7 bases, with 17 bases between. This CDR3 comprises 15 residues. In nucleotides, the CDR3 is TGCAGTGCTAGAGTGGGGGCAGGGGACGTCCAGCCCCAGCATTTT. Protein: CSARVGAGDVQPQHF.

The sample holds many counts of this clonotype. The rearrangement uses TRBV29-1 and TRBJ1-2; D call uncertain. This CDR3 comprises 13 residues. With 6 bases removed from V and 2 bases from J, the gap between germline ends came to 13 bases. Germline V gives CDR1 SQVTM, CDR2 ANQGSEA. Here the CDR3 DNA reads TGCAGCGTCGGAGCTCAGGTGAACTATGGCTACACCTTC. Residues: CSVGAQVNYGYTF. Full variable domain (remainder filled in from reference TRBV29-1 and TRBJ1-2): SAVISQKPSRDICQRGTSLTIQCQVDSQVTMMFWYRQQPGQSLTLIATANQGSEATYESGFVIDKFPISRPNLTFSTLTVSNMSPEDSSIYLCSVGAQVNYGYTFGSGTRLTVV.

This clonotype was recorded at least ten times. V gene TRBV5-1 combines with J gene TRBJ2-5; D remains ambiguous. This CDR3 region has 13 residues. Germline loops: CDR1 SGHRS, CDR2 YFSETQ. Deletions cut 4 bases from V and 4 bases from J, with 11 bases between. CDR3 sequence reads: CASSKDGTETQYF. DNA for the CDR3: TGCGCCAGCAGCAAGGACGGCACAGAGACCCAGTACTTC.

This clonotype was seen repeatedly, ten times or more. V and J are TRBV2 and TRBJ1-2, with D maybe TRBD1 (5 bases). V was cut by 2 bases and J by 8 bases, with 15 bases left in between. Germline loops: CDR1 SNHLY, CDR2 FYNNEI. The CDR3 is made up of 14 amino acids. As DNA, the CDR3 is TGTGCCAGCAGTGAAAGGCAGGGATCAGAGGGCTACACCTTC. Protein: CASSERQGSEGYTF.

This clonotype was seen many times. V and J are TRBV11-2 and TRBJ2-5, with D possibly being TRBD1 (5 bases). The CDR3 consists of 16 residues. The germline V gene encodes CDR1 SGHAT and CDR2 FQNNGV. Trimming removed 1 base at V and 2 bases at J, with 14 bases between. The DNA for the CDR3 is TGTGCCAGCAGCTTAGGAGCTTCGCAGGGACAAGAGACCCAGTACTTC. Amino acids: CASSLGASQGQETQYF.

At least ten counts were recorded for this clonotype. This chain links TRBV12-3 or TRBV12-4 with TRBJ2-1; TRBD2 aligns across 13 bases. This CDR3 comprises 15 residues. The V gene end was trimmed by 6 bases and the J gene end by 8 bases; junction bases not matched to a gene: 7. DNA of the CDR3: TGTGCCAGCAGACTAACTAGCGGGAGGGCCGATGAGCAGTTCTTC. As protein: CASRLTSGRADEQFF.

This clonotype has a count of ten or more. The chain links TRBV20-1 to TRBJ2-1; unclear D gene. Germline V gene lookup returns CDR1 DFQATT and CDR2 SNEGSKA (reference sequence). CDR3 size: 14 residues. V lost 3 bases to trimming and J lost 10 bases, with 19 bases between them. Here the CDR3 reads CSASTPVGRREQFF. For the CDR3, the DNA is TGCAGTGCTAGTACTCCAGTTGGACGTCGGGAGCAGTTCTTC.

This clonotype appeared many times. The genes are TRBV3-1 and TRBJ2-5; D is unclear. Trimming stripped 4 bases from V and 2 bases from J, with 2 bases between. Germline CDR1 is LGHDT and CDR2 is YNNKEL (reference sequence). The CDR3 sequence is 11 residues long. CDR3 sequence: CASSPQETQYF. CDR3 DNA sequence: TGTGCCAGCAGCCCACAAGAGACCCAGTACTTC.

This clonotype was recorded at least ten times. This chain uses TRBV19 with TRBJ2-2; 9 nucleotides agree with TRBD1. This CDR3 region has 16 residues. Germline-derived CDR1 and CDR2 are LNHDA and SQIVND (reference sequence). With 3 bases clipped from V and 5 bases from J, the junction kept 7 bases outside the gene matches. The CDR3 coding sequence is TGTGCCAGTAGTATCGAGGACAGGGGACGAACCGGGGAGCTGTTTTTT. Its translation is CASSIEDRGRTGELFF. The entire variable domain, with the rest obtained from reference TRBV19 and TRBJ2-2, is as follows: DGGITQSPKYLFRKEGQNVTLSCEQNLNHDAMYWYRQDPGQGLRLIYYSQIVNDFQKGDIAEGYSVSREKKESFPLTVTSAQKNPTAFYLCASSIEDRGRTGELFFGEGSRLTVL.

In its sample, this clonotype was seen many times. V and J are TRBV7-2 and TRBJ1-3; 8 bases fit TRBD1. This CDR3 is 13 amino acids long. Germline values: CDR1 SGHTA, CDR2 FQGNSA. Trimming cost V 5 bases and J 4 bases; bases outside gene matches: 1. In DNA form, the CDR3 reads TGTGCCAGCAGCCGGGACAGGGGAAACACCATATATTTT. Translating it yields CASSRDRGNTIYF.

This clonotype was detected ten times or more. As DNA, the CDR3 is TGTGCCAGCAGCTCCAGACTAGCGGGGGGCTACACAGATACGCAGTATTTT. Translated: CASSSRLAGGYTDTQYF. V is TRBV7-2 and J is TRBJ2-3; TRBD2 aligns across 13 bases. The V gene's germline CDR1 is SGHTA and CDR2 FQGNSA. This CDR3 has 17 residues. Unmatched junction bases numbered 6, after V lost 4 bases and J lost 2 bases.

In this sample, this clonotype turned up many times. The chain joins TRBV19 to TRBJ1-2; possible D gene TRBD1, 5 bases. This CDR3 is 12 amino acids long. Trimming stripped 5 bases from V and 2 bases from J, with 6 bases between. Germline V gene data show CDR1 as LNHDA and CDR2 as SQIVND (reference sequence). For the CDR3, the DNA is TGTGCCAGTAGTCACAGGAACTATGGCTACACCTTC. This sequence encodes CASSHRNYGYTF.

This clonotype was seen repeatedly, ten times or more. V usage is TRBV7-2 and J usage is TRBJ2-2; 7 nucleotides line up with TRBD2. The germline CDR1 and CDR2 sequences are SGHTA and FQGNSA. V lost 0 bases and J lost 15; bases outside the gene matches: 7. CDR3 length: 13 residues. CDR3 amino acids: CASSLASGAGVFF. The CDR3 DNA follows: TGTGCCAGCAGCTTAGCCTCCGGGGCGGGGGTGTTTTTT.

Ten or more counts support this clonotype. J is TRBJ2-1 and V is TRBV5-1; D not certain. Trimming cost V 4 bases and J 4 bases, with 12 bases left between them. Germline CDR1 is SGHRS and CDR2 is YFSETQ. The CDR3 is 14 residues long. Here the CDR3 reads CASSPGANYNEQFF. Written as DNA, the CDR3 is TGCGCCAGCAGCCCGGGCGCTAATTACAATGAGCAGTTCTTC.

This clonotype was recorded at least ten times. The V gene is TRBV27, the J gene TRBJ2-1; 9 positions match TRBD2. The CDR3 covers 14 residues. J gave up 8 bases and V 5 bases, and 7 bases lay outside the gene matches. Germline V CDR1 and CDR2: MNHEY, SMNVEV (reference sequence). In DNA, the CDR3 is TGTGCCAGCAGTCAACTAGCGGGCCGGGATGAGCAGTTCTTC. Translating it yields CASSQLAGRDEQFF.

This clonotype was detected many times. The chain uses TRBV14 and TRBJ2-1; D possibly corresponds to TRBD2 (6 bases). The germline V gene encodes CDR1 SGHDN and CDR2 FVKESK. V shed 4 bases and J shed 0 bases, with 13 bases lying between them. The CDR3 spans 16 residues. The CDR3 is CASSLWAGSSYNEQFF. CDR3 coding DNA: TGTGCCAGCAGCCTATGGGCGGGAAGCTCCTACAATGAGCAGTTCTTC.

This clonotype was seen ten or more times. This rearrangement joins TRBV6-5 to TRBJ1-1; maybe TRBD1 (6 bases). The V gene's germline CDR1 is MNHEY and CDR2 SVGAGI. This CDR3 has 14 amino acids. V was clipped by 6 bases and J by 4 bases, with 15 bases between them. Here the CDR3 reads CASSSRGGGTEAFF. The CDR3 DNA is TGTGCCAGCAGCTCAAGGGGGGGAGGCACTGAAGCTTTCTTT.

This clonotype was seen at least ten times. The CDR3 sequence is CASSPVSGGTYEQYF. CDR3 DNA sequence: TGTGCCAGCAGTCCAGTGAGTGGGGGGACCTACGAGCAGTACTTC. This chain uses TRBV27 with TRBJ2-7; a weak D match, TRBD2 (6 bases). V shed 5 bases and J shed 2 bases, with 16 bases lying between them. The CDR3 extends over 15 amino acids. CDR1 is MNHEY, CDR2 SMNVEV, per germline (reference sequence).

V and J are TRBV27 and TRBJ2-5; D is possibly TRBD1 (7 bases). The CDR3 runs to 13 residues. The germline V gene has CDR1 MNHEY and CDR2 SMNVEV (reference sequence). The V and J ends lost 9 bases and 5 bases respectively, with 16 bases between them. The CDR3 loop is CARNRRGQETQYF. CDR3 DNA: TGTGCCAGAAACAGGAGGGGACAGGAGACCCAGTACTTC.

This clonotype was picked up many times. V gene TRBV5-1 combines with J gene TRBJ2-7, with D tentatively TRBD2 (5 bases). Trimming left V 0 bases short and J 1 base short, with 11 bases between. There are 15 residues in the CDR3. Germline loops: CDR1 SGHRS, CDR2 YFSETQ. Here the CDR3 reads CASSLVERYSYEQYF. The CDR3 nucleotides are TGCGCCAGCAGCTTGGTCGAGCGGTATTCCTACGAGCAGTACTTC. The variable domain in full, completed from reference TRBV5-1 and TRBJ2-7, reads KAGVTQTPRYLIKTRGQQVTLSCSPISGHRSVSWYQQTPGQGLQFLFEYFSETQRNKGNFPGRFSGRQFSNSRSEMNVSTLELGDSALYLCASSLVERYSYEQYFGPGTRLTVT.

This clonotype was seen at least ten times. This chain uses TRBV6-2 or TRBV6-3 with TRBJ2-2, with a weak D call TRBD1 (6 bases). This CDR3 spans 13 amino acids. The germline V gene has CDR1 MNHEY and CDR2 SVGEGT. The V end lost 7 bases, the J end lost 3 bases, and 9 bases lay between the germline ends. The CDR3 bases are TGTGCCAGCAAAAGACAGGACACCGGGGAGCTGTTTTTT. Translation: CASKRQDTGELFF.

The sample holds many counts of this clonotype. The chain uses TRBV3-1 and TRBJ1-2; no reliable D call. Germline-derived CDR1 and CDR2 are LGHDT and YNNKEL (reference sequence). This CDR3 is built from 13 residues. The V and J ends lost 1 base and 5 bases respectively, with 8 bases between them. The CDR3 sequence: CASSQGLSYGYTF. CDR3 DNA sequence: TGTGCCAGCAGCCAAGGTTTGAGTTATGGCTACACCTTC.

There are many counts of this clonotype. The chain is built from TRBV20-1 and TRBJ1-4; 7 bases match TRBD1. In germline, CDR1 is DFQATT, CDR2 SNEGSKA (reference sequence). V lost 1 base, J lost 8 bases, and 7 bases stayed unmatched. This CDR3 has 14 amino acids. Here the CDR3 DNA reads TGCAGTGCTAGAGCGGAACAGGGGTGGGAAAAACTGTTTTTT. Its protein product is CSARAEQGWEKLFF.

This clonotype was seen many times. The chain is built from TRBV10-3 and TRBJ2-7; tentatively, D is TRBD1 or TRBD2 (7 bases each). The CDR3 consists of 14 residues. Germline CDR1 reads ENHRY; CDR2 reads SYGVKD. Trimming removed 6 bases at V and 2 bases at J, with 14 bases between. Here the CDR3 reads CAISRAGTAYEQYF. CDR3 nucleotide sequence: TGTGCCATCAGCCGAGCGGGGACAGCCTACGAGCAGTACTTC.